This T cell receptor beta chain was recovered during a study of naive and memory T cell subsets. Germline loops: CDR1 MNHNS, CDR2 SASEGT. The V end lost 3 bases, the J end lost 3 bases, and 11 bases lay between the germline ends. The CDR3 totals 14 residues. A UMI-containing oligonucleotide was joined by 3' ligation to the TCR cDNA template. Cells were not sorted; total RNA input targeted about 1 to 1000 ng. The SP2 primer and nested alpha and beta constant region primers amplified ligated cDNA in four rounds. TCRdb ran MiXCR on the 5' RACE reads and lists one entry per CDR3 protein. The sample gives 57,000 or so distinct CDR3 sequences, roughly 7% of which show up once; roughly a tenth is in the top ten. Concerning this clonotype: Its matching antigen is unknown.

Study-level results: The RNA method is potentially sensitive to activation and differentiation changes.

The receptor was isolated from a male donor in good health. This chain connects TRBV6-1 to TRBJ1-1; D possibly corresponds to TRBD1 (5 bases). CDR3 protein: CASSDDSLDTEAFF. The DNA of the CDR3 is TGTGCCAGCAGTGACGACAGTTTGGACACTGAAGCTTTCTTT.